These 12 T cell receptor beta chains came from one sample sequenced in a study of blood T cell repertoires in COVID-19. Only in-frame clones appear in the TCRdb table, and some are missing; sequencing was by immunoSEQ multiplex PCR. This sample has 100,000 to 150,000 clones; around 86% occur once, and the top ten carry around 5%. The sequenced sample consisted of peripheral blood. Receptors originate from a human donor in a cohort sampled during active COVID-19.

The chain links TRBV27 to TRBJ2-3; 14 bases match TRBD2. The CDR3 contains 16 residues. J gave up 3 bases and V 5 bases, and 4 bases lay outside the gene matches. Germline V gives CDR1 MNHEY, CDR2 SMNVEV (reference sequence). CDR3 nucleotides: TGTGCCAGCAGTACAGGGACTAGCGGGAGTACAGATACGCAGTATTTT. Its translation: CASSTGTSGSTDTQYF.

J is TRBJ2-5 and V is TRBV4-2, with a weak D call TRBD2 (5 bases). Germline assignment: CDR1 LGHNA and CDR2 YNFKEQ. Trimming shortened V by 4 bases and J by 5 bases, and 17 bases separated the two germline ends. This CDR3 region has 15 residues. CDR3 residues: CASSPSSGVRETQYF. CDR3 sequence (DNA): TGTGCCAGCAGCCCAAGCAGCGGCGTACGGGAGACCCAGTACTTC.

The chain joins TRBV18 to TRBJ1-1; possible D gene TRBD1, 5 bases. The CDR3 runs to 12 residues. Deletions cut 8 bases from V and 5 bases from J, with 12 bases between. Germline assignment: CDR1 KGHSH and CDR2 LQKENI. Here the CDR3 reads CASTSGGTEAFF. CDR3 coding DNA: TGTGCCAGCACATCGGGGGGGACTGAAGCTTTCTTT.

This rearrangement joins TRBV12-5 to TRBJ1-5, with 8 bases fitting TRBD1. The germline CDR1 and CDR2 sequences are LGHNT and FRNRAP. The CDR3 spans 15 residues. Trimming at V came to 1 base and at J to 6 bases, leaving 5 bases not matched to a gene. In DNA, the CDR3 is TGTGCTAGTGGTTTGGCTACAGGGGGGAGTCAGCCCCAGCATTTT. Amino acid sequence: CASGLATGGSQPQHF.

The chain links TRBV21-1 to TRBJ2-1; the table's D call of TRBD2 was not tested on the DNA. TRBV21-1 represents a pseudogene. The CDR3 is made up of 14 amino acids. CDR3 in amino acids: CASNRLAGGGEQFF. CDR3 in DNA: TGTGCCAGCAACCGACTAGCGGGAGGGGGTGAGCAGTTCTTC.

The chain carries TRBV12-5 and TRBJ2-5, with D uncertain. The length of the CDR3 is 12 residues. Germline lookup yields CDR1 LGHNT and CDR2 FRNRAP. V shed 7 bases and J shed 3 bases, with 9 bases lying between them. CDR3 DNA: TGTGCTAGTGCCGGCGGAGAAGAGACCCAGTACTTC. This translates into CASAGGEETQYF.

This rearrangement joins TRBV19 to TRBJ2-5, with TRBD2 matching 11 bases. V trimming: 2 bases; J trimming: 4 bases; junction bases outside the gene matches: 3. This CDR3 has 15 amino acids. Germline V gene data show CDR1 as LNHDA and CDR2 as SQIVND (reference sequence). CDR3 bases: TGTGCCAGTAGTATATCCGGGACTAGCGGAGAGACCCAGTACTTC. Protein: CASSISGTSGETQYF.

This chain connects TRBV2 to TRBJ1-2; 8 nucleotides line up with TRBD1. The trim removed 6 bases at V and 2 bases at J, leaving 11 bases unmatched. Germline assignment: CDR1 SNHLY and CDR2 FYNNEI. This CDR3 has 16 residues. CDR3 nucleotides: TGTGCCAGCAGCATTACGGCAGGGGGCGCGAACTATGGCTACACCTTC. The encoded protein is CASSITAGGANYGYTF.

The genes are TRBV30 and TRBJ1-5; D call uncertain. The CDR3 length is 13 residues. The V and J ends lost 2 bases and 0 bases respectively, with 5 bases between them. Looked up from germline, CDR1 is GTSNPN and CDR2 is SVGIG (reference sequence). CDR3 sequence reads: CAWSQDSNQPQHF. The CDR3 bases are TGTGCCTGGAGTCAGGATAGCAATCAGCCCCAGCATTTT.

The gene calls are TRBV6-5 and TRBJ2-3, with TRBD1 identical over 8 bases. J gave up 4 bases and V 6 bases, and 9 bases lay outside the gene matches. This CDR3 is built from 15 residues. Germline values: CDR1 MNHEY, CDR2 SVGAGI. As DNA, the CDR3 is TGTGCCAGCAGGGACGGACAGGGAATTTCAGATACGCAGTATTTT. It specifies CASRDGQGISDTQYF.

Written as DNA, the CDR3 is TGTGCCACAAGGGGTTCCGAGCAGTTCTTC. Its protein is CATRGSEQFF. The J gene is TRBJ2-1, the V gene TRBV19, with D tentatively TRBD1 (5 bases). CDR1 and CDR2 (germline): LNHDA, SQIVND (reference sequence). The length of the CDR3 is 10 residues. V was pared by 10 bases and J by 10 bases, with 11 bases between.

The chain uses TRBV11-2 and TRBJ2-1; a possible D gene is TRBD1 (5 bases). V gave up 4 bases and J gave up 11 bases, with 15 bases separating them. The CDR3 has 13 amino acids. Germline V gene sequence: CDR1 SGHAT, CDR2 FQNNGV. The CDR3 loop reads CASSSLPRTQQFF. CDR3 nucleotides: TGTGCCAGCAGCTCCCTACCTAGGACACAGCAGTTCTTC.